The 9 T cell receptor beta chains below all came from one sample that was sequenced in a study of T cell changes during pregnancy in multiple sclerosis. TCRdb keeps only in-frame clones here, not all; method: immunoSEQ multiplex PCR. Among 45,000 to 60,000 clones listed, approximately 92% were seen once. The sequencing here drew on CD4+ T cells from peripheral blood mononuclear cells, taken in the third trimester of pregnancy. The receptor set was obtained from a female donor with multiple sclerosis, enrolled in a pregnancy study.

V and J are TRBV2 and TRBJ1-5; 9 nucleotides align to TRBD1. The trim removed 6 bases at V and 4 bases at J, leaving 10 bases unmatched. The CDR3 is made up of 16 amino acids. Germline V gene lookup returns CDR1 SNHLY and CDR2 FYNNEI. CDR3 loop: CASRYGTGLENQPQHF. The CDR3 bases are TGTGCCAGCAGGTACGGGACAGGGTTGGAAAATCAGCCCCAGCATTTT.

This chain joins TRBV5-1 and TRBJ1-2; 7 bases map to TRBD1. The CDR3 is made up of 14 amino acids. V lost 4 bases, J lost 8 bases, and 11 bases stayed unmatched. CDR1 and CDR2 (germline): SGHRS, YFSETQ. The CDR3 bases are TGCGCCAGCAGCCCGCAACAGGGGTCATACGGCTACACCTTC. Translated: CASSPQQGSYGYTF.

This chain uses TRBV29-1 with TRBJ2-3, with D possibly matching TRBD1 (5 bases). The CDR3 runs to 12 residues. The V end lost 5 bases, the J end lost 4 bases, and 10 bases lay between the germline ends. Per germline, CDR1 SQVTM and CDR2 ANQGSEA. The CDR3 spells CSVTTGADTQYF. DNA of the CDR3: TGCAGCGTTACAACAGGCGCAGATACGCAGTATTTT.

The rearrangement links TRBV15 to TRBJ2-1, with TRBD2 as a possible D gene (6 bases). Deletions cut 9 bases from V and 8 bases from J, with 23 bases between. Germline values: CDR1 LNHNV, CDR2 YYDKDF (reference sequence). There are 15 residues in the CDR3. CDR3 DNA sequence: TGTGCCACGCGAGCGACTAGTGGGGCTTCGGATGAGCAGTTCTTC. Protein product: CATRATSGASDEQFF.

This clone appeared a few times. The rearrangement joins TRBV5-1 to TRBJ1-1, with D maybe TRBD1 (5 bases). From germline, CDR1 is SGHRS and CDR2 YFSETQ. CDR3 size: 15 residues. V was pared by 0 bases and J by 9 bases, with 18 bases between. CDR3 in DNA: TGCGCCAGCAGCTTGGAGGGCCCAGGGCAGCAGAAAGCTTTCTTT. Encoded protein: CASSLEGPGQQKAFF.

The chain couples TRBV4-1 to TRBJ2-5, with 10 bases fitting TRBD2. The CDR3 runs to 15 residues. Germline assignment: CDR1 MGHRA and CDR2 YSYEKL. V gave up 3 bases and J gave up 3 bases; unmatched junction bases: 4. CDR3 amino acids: CASSHLSGGKETQYF. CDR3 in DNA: TGCGCCAGCAGCCACCTTAGCGGGGGGAAAGAGACCCAGTACTTC.

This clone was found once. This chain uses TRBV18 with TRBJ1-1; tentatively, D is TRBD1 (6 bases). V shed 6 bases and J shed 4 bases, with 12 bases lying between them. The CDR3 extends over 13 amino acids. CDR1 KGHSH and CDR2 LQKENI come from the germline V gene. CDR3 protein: CASSSKGGTEAFF. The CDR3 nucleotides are TGTGCCAGCTCCTCTAAAGGGGGCACTGAAGCTTTCTTT.

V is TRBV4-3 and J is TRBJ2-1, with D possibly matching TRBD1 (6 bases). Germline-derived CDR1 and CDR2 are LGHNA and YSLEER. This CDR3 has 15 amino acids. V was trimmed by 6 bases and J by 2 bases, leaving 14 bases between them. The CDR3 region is CASSNRQVAYNEQFF. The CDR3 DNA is TGCGCCAGCAGTAATCGACAGGTCGCCTACAATGAGCAGTTCTTC.

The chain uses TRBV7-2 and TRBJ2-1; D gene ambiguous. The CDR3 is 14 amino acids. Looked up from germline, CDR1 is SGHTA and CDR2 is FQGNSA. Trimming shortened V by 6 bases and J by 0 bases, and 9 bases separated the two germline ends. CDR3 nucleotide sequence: TGTGCCAGCAGTCCGAGTAACTCCTACAATGAGCAGTTCTTC. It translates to CASSPSNSYNEQFF.